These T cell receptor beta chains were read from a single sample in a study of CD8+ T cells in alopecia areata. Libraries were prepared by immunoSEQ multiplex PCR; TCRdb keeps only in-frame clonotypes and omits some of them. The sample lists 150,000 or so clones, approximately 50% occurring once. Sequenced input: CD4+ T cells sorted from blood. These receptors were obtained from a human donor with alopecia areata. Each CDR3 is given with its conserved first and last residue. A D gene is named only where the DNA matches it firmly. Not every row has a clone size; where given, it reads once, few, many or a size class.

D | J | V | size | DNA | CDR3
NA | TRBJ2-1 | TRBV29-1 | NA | TGCAGCGTCCCCCCGGCTGATAATGAGCAGTTCTTC | CSVPPADNEQFF
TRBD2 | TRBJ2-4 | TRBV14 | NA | TGTGCCAGCAGCCAAGGAAGGGGACTAGCGAGCAAAAACATTCAGTACTTC | CASSQGRGLASKNIQYF
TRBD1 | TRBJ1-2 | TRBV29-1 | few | TGCAGCGTTCGGGTGACAGGGGCCTATGGCTACACCTTC | CSVRVTGAYGYTF
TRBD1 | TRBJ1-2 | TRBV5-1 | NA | TGCGCCAGCAGCTTAAGACAGGGGGCTGATGGCTACACCTTC | CASSLRQGADGYTF
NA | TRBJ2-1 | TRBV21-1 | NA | TGTGCCAGCAGCGCAACGTCCGAGGACAGGGGGCTGTGCAATGAGCAGTTCTTC | CASSATSEDRGLCNEQFF
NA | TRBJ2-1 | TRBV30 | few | TGTGCCTGGAGACCCACCGACGCTTCTGGATACAATGAGCAGTTCTTC | CAWRPTDASGYNEQFF
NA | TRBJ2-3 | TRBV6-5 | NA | TGTGCCAGCAGGGACAGCCGAATAGATACGCAGTATTTT | CASRDSRIDTQYF
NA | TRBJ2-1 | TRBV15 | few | TGTGCCACCAGCAGAGGGTTTGACGATGAGCAGTTCTTC | CATSRGFDDEQFF
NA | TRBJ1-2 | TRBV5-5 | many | TGTGCCAGCAGCACTGACGGAAACTATGGCTACACCTTC | CASSTDGNYGYTF
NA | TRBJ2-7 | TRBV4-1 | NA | TGCGCCAGCAGTACAGAGGACAGATCCTACGAGCAGTACTTC | CASSTEDRSYEQYF
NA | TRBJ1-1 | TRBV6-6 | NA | TGTGCCAGCAGTTACCCCAGAACAGGGATTGACACTGAAGCTTTCTTT | CASSYPRTGIDTEAFF
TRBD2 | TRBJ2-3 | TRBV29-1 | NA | TGCAGCTTTTGCAGCGGCGGGAGGGGAACAGATACGCAGTATTTT | CSFCSGGRGTDTQYF
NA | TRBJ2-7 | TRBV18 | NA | TGTGCCAGCTCACCACCCAACGGAAGGTACGAGCAGTACTTC | CASSPPNGRYEQYF
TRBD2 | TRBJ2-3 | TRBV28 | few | TGTGCCAGCAGTAGGGGACTAGCGGGAGGTGATACGCAGTATTTT | CASSRGLAGGDTQYF
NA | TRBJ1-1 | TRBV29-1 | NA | TGCAGCGTTGAAACAGGACCAAACACTGAAGCTTTCTTT | CSVETGPNTEAFF
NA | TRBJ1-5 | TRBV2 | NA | TGTGCCAGCAGTGGAAAAAGGGGCTTCCATCAGCCCCAGCATTTT | CASSGKRGFHQPQHF
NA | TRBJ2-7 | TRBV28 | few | TGTGCCAGCAATAGTGGGTACGAGCAGTACTTC | CASNSGYEQYF
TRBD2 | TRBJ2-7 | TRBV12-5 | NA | TGTGCTAGTGGTCCGACTAGCGCGACCTACGAGCAGTACTTC | CASGPTSATYEQYF
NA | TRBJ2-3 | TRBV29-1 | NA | TGCAGCGTTGAAATCCCCCTGACAGTCGATACGCAGTATTTT | CSVEIPLTVDTQYF
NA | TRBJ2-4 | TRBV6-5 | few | TGTGCCAGCAGTTACGGGGAAGAGTACATTCAGTACTTC | CASSYGEEYIQYF
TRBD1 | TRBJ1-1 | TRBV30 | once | TGTGCCTGGAGTCCGACCATACAGGGGGTTTATGAAGCTTTCTTT | CAWSPTIQGVYEAFF
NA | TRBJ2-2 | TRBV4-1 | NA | TGCGCCAGCAGCCGAGCGGGACAGGCGGACACCGGGGAGCTGTTTTTT | CASSRAGQADTGELFF
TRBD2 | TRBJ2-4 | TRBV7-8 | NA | TGTGCCAGCAGCTTACAAGAGGCTAGCGGGAAAGAGGACATTCAGTACTTC | CASSLQEASGKEDIQYF
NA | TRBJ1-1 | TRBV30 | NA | TGTGCCTGGAGTGCGCACTCGTGGGCAGAAGCTTTCTTT | CAWSAHSWAEAFF
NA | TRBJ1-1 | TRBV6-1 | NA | TGTGCCAGCAGTGATCAGACTTCGAGAGAAGCTTTCTTT | CASSDQTSREAFF
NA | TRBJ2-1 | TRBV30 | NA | TGTGCCTGGAGTCAGTTAGTAGCGAATGAGCAGTTCTTC | CAWSQLVANEQFF
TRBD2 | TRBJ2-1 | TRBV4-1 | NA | TGCGCCAGCAGCCAAGATCAGGCGGGAGTCTACAATGAGCAGTTCTTC | CASSQDQAGVYNEQFF
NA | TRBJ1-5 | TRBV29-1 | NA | TGCAGCGCCGCCAGTACACAGGGAAGCAATCAGCCCCAGCATTTT | CSAASTQGSNQPQHF
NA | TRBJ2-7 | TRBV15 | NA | TGTGCCACCAGTGGTGGGGATGACTACGAGCAGTACTTC | CATSGGDDYEQYF
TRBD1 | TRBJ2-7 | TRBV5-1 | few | TGCGCCAGCAGCTTGGCAACCGGGACAGGGGACAACGAGCAGTACTTC | CASSLATGTGDNEQYF
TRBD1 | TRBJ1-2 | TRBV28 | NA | TGTGCCAGCGGACTCGACAGGGTATCTGGCTACACCTTC | CASGLDRVSGYTF
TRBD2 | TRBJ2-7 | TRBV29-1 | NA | TGCAGCGCTAGCGGGAAAGGGGGTAGTCTCTACGAGCAGTACTTC | CSASGKGGSLYEQYF
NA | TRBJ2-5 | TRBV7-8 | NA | TGTGCCAGCAGCTGGGGCGTGGAGGCGCTATACCAAGAGACCCAGTACTTC | CASSWGVEALYQETQYF
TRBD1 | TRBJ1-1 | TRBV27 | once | TGTGCCAGCAGTTTACGGGACAGGGGAGCTTTCTTT | CASSLRDRGAFF
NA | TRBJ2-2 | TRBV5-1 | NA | TGCGCCAGCAGCTTGGGGCCCGGAGCGAACACCGGGGAGCTGTTTTTT | CASSLGPGANTGELFF
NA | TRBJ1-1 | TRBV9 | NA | TGTGCCAGCAGCGTAGAGGGCAGGAAGGGAGCTGAAGCTTTCTTT | CASSVEGRKGAEAFF
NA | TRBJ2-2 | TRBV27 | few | TGTGCCAGCAGTCTACGATTAAACTGGAACACCGGGGAGCTGTTTTTT | CASSLRLNWNTGELFF
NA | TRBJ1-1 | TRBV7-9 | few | TGTGCCAGCAGCTTACGCCCGAACACTGAAGCTTTCTTT | CASSLRPNTEAFF
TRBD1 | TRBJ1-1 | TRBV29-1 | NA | TGCAGCGTTCGTCAAGGGTGGACAGGGGCGCCCACTGAAGCTTTCTTT | CSVRQGWTGAPTEAFF
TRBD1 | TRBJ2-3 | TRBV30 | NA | TGTGCCTGGATGGCAGGGACAGCAGATACGCAGTATTTT | CAWMAGTADTQYF
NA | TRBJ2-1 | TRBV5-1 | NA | TGCGCCAGCAGCGCTACACTTAGCTCCTACAATGAGCAGTTCTTC | CASSATLSSYNEQFF
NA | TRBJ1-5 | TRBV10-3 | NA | TGTGCCATCAGTGAGCAGTTTAGCAATCAGCCCCAGCATTTT | CAISEQFSNQPQHF
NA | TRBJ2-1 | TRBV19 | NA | TGTGCCAGTAGTAGACGGCCTCGAGCCCACAATGAGCAGTTCTTC | CASSRRPRAHNEQFF
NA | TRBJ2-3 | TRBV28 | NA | TGTGCCAGCATTAAGCGGGCTAGCACAGATACGCAGTATTTT | CASIKRASTDTQYF
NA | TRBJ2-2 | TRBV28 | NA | TGTGCCAGCAGTTTCCCCGGGGAGCTGTTTTTT | CASSFPGELFF
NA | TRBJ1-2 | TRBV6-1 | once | TGTGCCAGCAGCCTTAACTATGGCTACACCTTC | CASSLNYGYTF
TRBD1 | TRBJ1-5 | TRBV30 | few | TGTGCCTGGGGACAGGGATCCAATCAGCCCCAGCATTTT | CAWGQGSNQPQHF
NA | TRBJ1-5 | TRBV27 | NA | TGTGCCAGCAAACAATCCGGGACACTTTATAGCAATCAGCCCCAGCATTTT | CASKQSGTLYSNQPQHF
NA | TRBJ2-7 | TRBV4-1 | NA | TGCGCCAGCAGCCAAGATTTGGGAAAGCAGTACTTC | CASSQDLGKQYF